Shown below are 4 T cell receptor beta chains from a single sample sequenced in a study of shared clonotypes between healthy human individuals. TCRdb's copy holds only in-frame clones and misses some; the assay was immunoSEQ multiplex PCR. The sample lists about 480,000 clones, about 75% occurring once. Material for sequencing was PBMCs. The receptors shown here come from a woman aged 35 to 49 in good health. Some clones in this sample may be carry-over from other donors' samples.

V is TRBV7-9 and J is TRBJ2-1; TRBD2 aligns across 9 bases. With 8 bases clipped from V and 6 bases from J, the junction kept 14 bases outside the gene matches. Germline CDR1 SEHNR, CDR2 FQNEAQ (reference sequence). This CDR3 spans 16 amino acids. The CDR3 spells CASWSVREGGRNEQFF. In DNA, the CDR3 is TGTGCCAGCTGGTCGGTGCGGGAGGGCGGTCGCAATGAGCAGTTCTTC.

The rearrangement uses TRBV28 and TRBJ2-1; no reliable D call. This CDR3 comprises 12 residues. Trimming shortened V by 1 base and J by 11 bases, and 9 bases separated the two germline ends. The V gene's germline CDR1 is MDHEN and CDR2 SYDVKM. In DNA form, the CDR3 reads TGTGCCAGCAGTTTATCCGCCACCCAGCAGTTCTTC. It encodes CASSLSATQQFF. The full variable domain, rest sourced from reference TRBV28 and TRBJ2-1, is DVKVTQSSRYLVKRTGEKVFLECVQDMDHENMFWYRQDPGLGLRLIYFSYDVKMKEKGDIPEGYSVSREKKERFSLILESASTNQTSMYLCASSLSATQQFFGPGTRLTVL.

The chain carries TRBV28 and TRBJ2-1; unclear D gene. This CDR3 has 11 amino acids. Trimming took off 3 bases at V and 13 bases at J, with 10 bases between the two ends. CDR1 and CDR2 (germline): MDHEN, SYDVKM. The CDR3 here is CASSLRERQFF. CDR3 bases: TGTGCCAGCAGTTTGAGAGAGAGACAGTTCTTC.

This clone was detected once. V is TRBV29-1 and J is TRBJ2-2, with TRBD1 matching over 9 bases. V dropped 3 bases and J dropped 4; count of bases not matched to a gene: 9. The CDR3 loop spans 16 amino acids. Germline V gives CDR1 SQVTM, CDR2 ANQGSEA. CDR3 protein: CSVEVGDRVPTGELFF. The CDR3 DNA reads as TGCAGCGTTGAGGTTGGGGACAGGGTACCCACCGGGGAGCTGTTTTTT.